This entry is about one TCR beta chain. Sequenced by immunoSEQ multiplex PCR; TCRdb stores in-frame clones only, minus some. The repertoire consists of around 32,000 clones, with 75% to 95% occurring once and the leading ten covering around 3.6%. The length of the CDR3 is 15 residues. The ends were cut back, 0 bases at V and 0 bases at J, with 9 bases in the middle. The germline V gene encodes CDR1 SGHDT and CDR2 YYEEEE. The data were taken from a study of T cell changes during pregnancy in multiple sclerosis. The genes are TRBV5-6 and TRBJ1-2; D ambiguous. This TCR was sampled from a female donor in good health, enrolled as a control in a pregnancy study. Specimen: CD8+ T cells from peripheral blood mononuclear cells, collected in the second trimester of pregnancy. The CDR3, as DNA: TGTGCCAGCAGCTTGGCGGCGGGCCCTAACTATGGCTACACCTTC. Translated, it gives CASSLAAGPNYGYTF.